This T cell receptor (beta chain) emerged from a study of shared clonotypes between healthy human individuals (dated by TCRdb to 2019 to 2021). About the study as a whole: Two women and three men aged 18 to 49 years were included in the cohort. To increase sequencing depth and limit assay-specific biases, TCR repertoire library preparation and sequencing were carried out by different laboratories using diverse techniques. For each donor, CD4 naive and CD4 memory were each run on three plates, CD8 naive on two plates, and CD8 memory on one plate. Between about 0.9 and 10 billion PBMCs per donor were obtained by leukapheresis. To estimate repertoire size and how much clonotype sharing occurs between individuals, the study deeply sequenced the blood TCR repertoires of about five healthy adults.

The paper as a whole reports these results and caveats: Even with the large sequencing depth, rarefaction of the sorted-subset datasets indicated that sequencing was incomplete. Naive subsets generally had larger estimated clonotype richness than memory subsets. Only blood was sampled, and tissue TCR repertoires likely differ from those in blood. Clonotypes shared by all four sorted-subset donors showed higher generation probabilities than non-shared clonotypes. Because the study included a small number of donors, the genetic and exposure-history diversity represented was limited. Pairwise subsampling indicated that sequencing depth was expected to affect the degree of clonotype sharing among donors. About 5% of naive CD4, approximately 3.7% of naive CD8, approximately 2.2% of memory CD4, and approximately 0.4% of memory CD8 clonotypes were shared across four donors.

Using the deep immunoSEQ assay, TCR CDR3 regions were amplified from genomic DNA by multiplex PCR. For each cell subset, the extracted genomic DNA was distributed evenly across all wells of several immunoSEQ 96-well plates, and each plate served as one replicate. For sorted subsets, 200 to 250 ng of genomic DNA, equivalent to 30,000 or so T cell genomes, went into each replicate PCR. Purified libraries were measured with a Qubit 3.0 fluorometer, size-checked on a Bioanalyzer 2100, and measured again with the KAPA Library Quantification kit. Every immunoSEQ 96-well plate was sequenced on a dedicated single-read 150-cycle Illumina NextSeq 550 flow cell. The paper's data handling went like this. The immunoSEQ output contained only junctional sequences without quality scores, so filtering could not match that applied to full-length reads. To assign V/J genes and CDR3, sequences were annotated against IMGT germline references using PyIR, a Python wrapper for IgBLAST v1.9. Reads were filtered out if the reads had weak V/J assignments (E-value above 1e-6), no CDR3, stop codons, out-of-frame junctions, or ambiguous translated residues. V3J clonotypes were defined as sequences sharing an identical inferred V gene, J gene, and CDR3 amino acid sequence. Percentage overlap between repertoires was calculated by dividing the number of shared unique clonotypes by the size of the smaller repertoire. Repertoire richness was assessed with RTK rarefaction, the Chao1 estimator, and Recon v2.1 estimates of unobserved clonotypes. Generation probabilities were computed with OLGA for all TCRbeta clonotypes obtained by the gDNA method from a few donors. The source is immuneACCESS, and TCRdb retained only in-frame sequences with V and J called. Part of the clones is not carried over; for the studies checked, unresolved V genes explain less than half of this, and the remainder is unexplained. V, J and clone size are those of that table, while D and trimming were read from the DNA. The sample table lists about 1.1 million clones, 70% to 85% of them with a count of one. The leading ten clones occupy about 0.89% of the sample.

From cysteine to phenylalanine, the CDR3 is 14 amino acids long. Just CDR3 DNA is preserved here, 42 bases in frame from base 1. CDR1 SGHRS and CDR2 YFSETQ were looked up in the germline V gene. V lost 4 bases and J lost 2 bases; the stretch between them is 7 bases long. Comment on this clone: The clone's antigen remains unknown. Per-base qualities were not stored, and no clone one base away is much larger.

The donors were healthy, HIV-negative adults who had no recently reported acute infections or vaccinations. Every donor was a Caucasian adult living in Nashville, Tennessee, USA. CD4+ T cells were enriched by magnetic negative selection; naive cells were then positively selected on CD45RA, and the negative fraction formed the memory subset. Blood was obtained by leukapheresis, after which PBMCs were separated by Ficoll-Histopaque density gradient centrifugation and cryopreserved in liquid nitrogen vapor phase. Analytical flow cytometry was used to check the purity and quantity of each magnetically sorted T cell population. Genomic DNA was isolated from every sorted fraction and measured by UV absorbance on a Nanodrop 2000c.

What was sequenced was memory CD4+ T cells from PBMCs. In the paper's terms, the cell subset or site label means: CD45RA-negative fraction. This sequence uses TRBV5-1 and TRBJ2-6, with the D gene call left open. The sequence was obtained from a man aged 18 to 30 in good health. Some clones in this sample may be carry-over from other donors' samples. The sequenced DNA is TGCGCCAGCAGCCCACAGACTGGGGCCAACGTCCTGACTTTC. Its translation reads: CASSPQTGANVLTF.